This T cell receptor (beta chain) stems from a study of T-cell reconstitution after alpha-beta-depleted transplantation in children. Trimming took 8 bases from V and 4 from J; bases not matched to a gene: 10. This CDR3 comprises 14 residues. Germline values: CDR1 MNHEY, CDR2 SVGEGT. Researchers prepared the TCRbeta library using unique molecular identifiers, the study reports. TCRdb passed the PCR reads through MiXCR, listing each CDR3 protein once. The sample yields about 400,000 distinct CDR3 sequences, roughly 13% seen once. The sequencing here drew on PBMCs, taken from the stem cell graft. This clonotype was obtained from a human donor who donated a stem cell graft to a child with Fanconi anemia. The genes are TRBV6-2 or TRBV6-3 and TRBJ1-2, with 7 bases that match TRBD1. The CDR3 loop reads CASGIPGQLYGYTF. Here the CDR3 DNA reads TGTGCCAGCGGGATTCCGGGACAGCTCTATGGCTACACCTTC.